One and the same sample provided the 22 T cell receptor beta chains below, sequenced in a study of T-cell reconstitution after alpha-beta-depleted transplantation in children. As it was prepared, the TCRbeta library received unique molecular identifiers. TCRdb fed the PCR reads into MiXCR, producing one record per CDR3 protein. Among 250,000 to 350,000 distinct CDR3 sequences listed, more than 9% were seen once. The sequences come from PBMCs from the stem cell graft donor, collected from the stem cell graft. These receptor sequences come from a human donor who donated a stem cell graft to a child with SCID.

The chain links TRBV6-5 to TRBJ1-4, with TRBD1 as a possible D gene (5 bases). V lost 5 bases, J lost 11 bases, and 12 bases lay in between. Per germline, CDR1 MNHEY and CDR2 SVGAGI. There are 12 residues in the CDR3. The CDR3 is CASSKPGSKLFF. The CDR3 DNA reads TGTGCCAGCAGTAAACCAGGGTCTAAACTGTTTTTT.

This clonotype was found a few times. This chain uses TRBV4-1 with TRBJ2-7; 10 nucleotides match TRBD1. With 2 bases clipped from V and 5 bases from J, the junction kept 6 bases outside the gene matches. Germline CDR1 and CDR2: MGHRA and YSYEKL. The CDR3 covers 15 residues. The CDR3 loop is CASSQRTGGENEQYF. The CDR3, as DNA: TGCGCCAGCAGCCAACGGACAGGGGGTGAAAACGAGCAGTACTTC.

This CDR3 is CASSFYSDTQYF. DNA for the CDR3: TGCGCCAGCAGCTTTTACTCTGATACGCAGTATTTT. The chain combines TRBV5-1 with TRBJ2-3; no reliable D call. Trimming took off 2 bases at V and 6 bases at J, with 7 bases between the two ends. Germline V gives CDR1 SGHRS, CDR2 YFSETQ. This CDR3 comprises 12 residues.

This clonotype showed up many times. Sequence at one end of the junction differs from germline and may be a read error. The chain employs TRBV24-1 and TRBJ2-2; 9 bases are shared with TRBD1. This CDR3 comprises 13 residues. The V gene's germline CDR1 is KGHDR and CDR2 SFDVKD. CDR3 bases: TGTGCCACCAGTGACCCCAGACAGGGGGTGCTGTTTTTT. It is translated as CATSDPRQGVLFF.

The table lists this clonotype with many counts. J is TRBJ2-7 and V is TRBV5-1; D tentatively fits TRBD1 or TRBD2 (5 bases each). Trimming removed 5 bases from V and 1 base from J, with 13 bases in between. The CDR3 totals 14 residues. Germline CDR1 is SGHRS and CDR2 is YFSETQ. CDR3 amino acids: CASRFDSGSYEQYF. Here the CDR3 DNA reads TGCGCCAGCAGATTCGACAGCGGTTCCTACGAGCAGTACTTC.

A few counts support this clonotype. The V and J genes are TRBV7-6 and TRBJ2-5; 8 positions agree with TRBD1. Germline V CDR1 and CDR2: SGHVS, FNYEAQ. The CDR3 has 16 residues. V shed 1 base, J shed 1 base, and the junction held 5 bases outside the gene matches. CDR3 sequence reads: CASSLGATGGQETQYF. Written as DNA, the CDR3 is TGTGCCAGCAGCTTAGGTGCAACAGGGGGCCAAGAGACCCAGTACTTC.

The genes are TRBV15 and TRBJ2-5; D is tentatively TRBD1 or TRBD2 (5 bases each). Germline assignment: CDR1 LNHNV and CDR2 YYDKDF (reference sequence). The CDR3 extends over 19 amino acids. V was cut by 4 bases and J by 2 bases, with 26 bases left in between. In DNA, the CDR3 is TGTGCCACCAGCATGAGGGGATCCGACTCCAGGGATATACAAGAGACCCAGTACTTC. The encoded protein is CATSMRGSDSRDIQETQYF. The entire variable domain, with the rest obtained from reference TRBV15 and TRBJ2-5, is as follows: DAMVIQNPRYQVTQFGKPVTLSCSQTLNHNVMYWYQQKSSQAPKLLFHYYDKDFNNEADTPDNFQSRRPNTSFCFLDIRSPGLGDTAMYLCATSMRGSDSRDIQETQYFGPGTRLLVL.

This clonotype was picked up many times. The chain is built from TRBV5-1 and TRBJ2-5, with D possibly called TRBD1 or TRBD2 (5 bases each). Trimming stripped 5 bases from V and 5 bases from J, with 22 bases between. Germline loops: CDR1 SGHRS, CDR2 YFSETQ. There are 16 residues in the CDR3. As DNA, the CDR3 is TGCGCCAGCAGTCCCGGGACGACCACAATCGGGGAGACCCAGTACTTC. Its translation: CASSPGTTTIGETQYF.

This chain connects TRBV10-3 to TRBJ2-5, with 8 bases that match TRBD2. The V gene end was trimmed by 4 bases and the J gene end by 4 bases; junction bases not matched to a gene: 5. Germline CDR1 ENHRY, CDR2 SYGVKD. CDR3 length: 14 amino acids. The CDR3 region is CAISGLRGGETQYF. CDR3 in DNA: TGTGCCATCAGTGGACTCCGGGGGGGAGAGACCCAGTACTTC.

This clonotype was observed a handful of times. In nucleotides, the CDR3 is TGTGCCATCAAGGGACAGGGGTACGGTAATGAGCAGTTCTTC. Translating it yields CAIKGQGYGNEQFF. The chain has TRBV10-3 and TRBJ2-1, with TRBD1 identical over 10 bases. The V gene end was trimmed by 7 bases and the J gene end by 7 bases; junction bases not matched to a gene: 7. The V gene's germline CDR1 is ENHRY and CDR2 SYGVKD. CDR3 length: 14 residues.

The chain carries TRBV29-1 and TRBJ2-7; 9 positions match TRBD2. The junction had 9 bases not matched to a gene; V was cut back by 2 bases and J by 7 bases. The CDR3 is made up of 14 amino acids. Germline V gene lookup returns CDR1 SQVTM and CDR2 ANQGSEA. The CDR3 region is CSVEIPAGGVEQYF. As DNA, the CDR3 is TGCAGCGTTGAAATTCCAGCGGGGGGAGTTGAGCAGTACTTC.

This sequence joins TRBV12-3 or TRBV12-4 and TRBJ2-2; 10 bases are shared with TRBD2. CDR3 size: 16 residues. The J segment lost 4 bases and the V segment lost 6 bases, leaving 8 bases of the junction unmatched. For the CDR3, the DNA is TGTGCCAGCAGGAGACTGAGCGGGGGGGCCACCGGGGAGCTGTTTTTT. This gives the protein CASRRLSGGATGELFF.

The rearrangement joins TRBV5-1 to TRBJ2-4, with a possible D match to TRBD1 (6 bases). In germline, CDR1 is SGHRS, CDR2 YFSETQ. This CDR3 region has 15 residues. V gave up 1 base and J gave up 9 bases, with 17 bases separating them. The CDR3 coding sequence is TGCGCCAGCAGCTTGAACGAACACACAGGGACCATTCAGTACTTC. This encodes CASSLNEHTGTIQYF. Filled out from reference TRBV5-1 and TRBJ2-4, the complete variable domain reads KAGVTQTPRYLIKTRGQQVTLSCSPISGHRSVSWYQQTPGQGLQFLFEYFSETQRNKGNFPGRFSGRQFSNSRSEMNVSTLELGDSALYLCASSLNEHTGTIQYFGAGTRLSVL.

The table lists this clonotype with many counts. The CDR3 nucleotides read TGCAGTGCTAGCAGGGCAGGGTGGGCAGAGACCCAGTACTTC. As protein: CSASRAGWAETQYF. The rearrangement uses TRBV20-1 and TRBJ2-5; D is possibly TRBD1 (5 bases). Deletions cut 3 bases from V and 4 bases from J, with 15 bases between. Germline V gene sequence: CDR1 DFQATT, CDR2 SNEGSKA (reference sequence). This CDR3 comprises 14 residues.

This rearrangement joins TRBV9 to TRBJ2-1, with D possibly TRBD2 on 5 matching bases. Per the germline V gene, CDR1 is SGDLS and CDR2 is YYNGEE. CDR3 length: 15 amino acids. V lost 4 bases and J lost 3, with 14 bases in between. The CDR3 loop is CASSPGIALYNEQFF. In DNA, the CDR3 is TGTGCCAGCAGCCCCGGGATAGCGCTCTACAATGAGCAGTTCTTC.

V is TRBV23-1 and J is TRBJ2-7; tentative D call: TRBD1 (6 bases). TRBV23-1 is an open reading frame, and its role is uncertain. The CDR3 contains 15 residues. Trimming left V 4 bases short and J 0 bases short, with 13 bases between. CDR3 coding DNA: TGCGCCAGCAGTCCCGACAGGATGAGCTCCTACGAGCAGTACTTC. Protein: CASSPDRMSSYEQYF.

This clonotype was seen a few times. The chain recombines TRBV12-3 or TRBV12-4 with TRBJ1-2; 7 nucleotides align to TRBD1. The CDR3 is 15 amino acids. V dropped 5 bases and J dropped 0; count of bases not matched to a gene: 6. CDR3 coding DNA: TGTGCCAGCAGTACCCACAGGGGCGCTAACTATGGCTACACCTTC. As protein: CASSTHRGANYGYTF.

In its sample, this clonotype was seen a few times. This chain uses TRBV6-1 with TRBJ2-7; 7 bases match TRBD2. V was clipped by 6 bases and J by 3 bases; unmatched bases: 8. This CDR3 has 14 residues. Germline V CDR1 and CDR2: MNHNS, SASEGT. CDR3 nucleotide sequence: TGTGCCAGCAGCTGGACGGGGGGAAACTACGAGCAGTACTTC. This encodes CASSWTGGNYEQYF.

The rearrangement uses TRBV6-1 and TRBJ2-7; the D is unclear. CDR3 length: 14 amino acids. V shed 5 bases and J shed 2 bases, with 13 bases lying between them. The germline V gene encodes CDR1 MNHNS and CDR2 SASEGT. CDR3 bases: TGTGCCAGCAGTAAAAACCTGGGCCCCTACGAGCAGTACTTC. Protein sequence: CASSKNLGPYEQYF.

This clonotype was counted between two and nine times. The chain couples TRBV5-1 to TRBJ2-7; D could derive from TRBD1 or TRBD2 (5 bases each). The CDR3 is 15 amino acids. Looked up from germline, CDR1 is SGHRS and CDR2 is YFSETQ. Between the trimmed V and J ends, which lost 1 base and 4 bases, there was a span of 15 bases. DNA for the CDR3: TGCGCCAGCAGCTTGTTGGGGGAAGGCGGTTACGAGCAGTACTTC. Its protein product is CASSLLGEGGYEQYF.

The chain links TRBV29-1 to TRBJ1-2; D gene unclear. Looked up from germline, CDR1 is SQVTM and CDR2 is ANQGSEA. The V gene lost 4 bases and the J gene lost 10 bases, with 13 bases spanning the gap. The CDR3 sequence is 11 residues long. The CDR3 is CSVVTTGTYTF. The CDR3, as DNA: TGCAGCGTTGTTACTACGGGAACCTACACCTTC.

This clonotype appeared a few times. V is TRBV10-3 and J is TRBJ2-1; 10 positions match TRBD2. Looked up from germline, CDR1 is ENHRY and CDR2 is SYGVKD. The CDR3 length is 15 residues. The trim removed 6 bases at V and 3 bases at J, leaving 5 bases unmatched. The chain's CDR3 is CAIRTLAGVYNEQFF. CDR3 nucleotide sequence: TGTGCCATCAGGACCCTAGCGGGGGTCTACAATGAGCAGTTCTTC.